This T cell receptor (beta chain) was captured in a study of blood T cell repertoires in COVID-19. Study background: Both acute and convalescent COVID-19 samples were obtained from the United States, Italy and Spain. The cDNA or gDNA used as material had been derived from T cells, B-cell-depleted T cells, or PBMCs.

Germline CDR1 and CDR2: PRHDT and FYEKMQ (reference sequence). V lost 0 bases and J lost 3; bases outside the gene matches: 4. This CDR3 has 16 residues. The method was immunoSEQ multiplex PCR; TCRdb's version includes in-frame clones alone and lacks a portion of them. This table holds 310,000 or so clones, 80% to 90% found once. This clone was found once. The clonotype originates from a man between 50 and 59 years old with active or convalescent COVID-19. V usage is TRBV13 and J usage is TRBJ2-7; 11 positions agree with TRBD2. The sequencing sample was made of peripheral blood. Here the CDR3 reads CASSLGILAGDYEQYF. CDR3 DNA: TGTGCCAGCAGCTTAGGGATACTAGCGGGGGACTACGAGCAGTACTTC.